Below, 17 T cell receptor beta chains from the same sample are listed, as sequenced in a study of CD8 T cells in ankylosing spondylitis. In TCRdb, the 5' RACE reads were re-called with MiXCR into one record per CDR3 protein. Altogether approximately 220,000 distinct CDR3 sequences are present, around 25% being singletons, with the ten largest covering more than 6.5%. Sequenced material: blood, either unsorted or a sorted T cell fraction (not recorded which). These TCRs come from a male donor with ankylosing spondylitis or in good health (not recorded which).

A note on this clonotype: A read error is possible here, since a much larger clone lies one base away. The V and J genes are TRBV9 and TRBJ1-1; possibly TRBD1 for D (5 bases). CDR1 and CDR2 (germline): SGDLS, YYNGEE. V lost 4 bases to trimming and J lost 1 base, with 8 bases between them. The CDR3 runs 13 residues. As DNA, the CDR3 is TGTGCCAGCAGCAAAGGACAGAACACTGAAGCTTTCTTT. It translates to CASSKGQNTEAFF.

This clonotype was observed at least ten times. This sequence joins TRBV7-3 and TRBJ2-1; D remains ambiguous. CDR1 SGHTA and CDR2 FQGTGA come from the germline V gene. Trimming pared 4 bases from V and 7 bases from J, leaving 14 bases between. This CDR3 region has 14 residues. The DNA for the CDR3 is TGTGCCAGCAGCTCCCCGGCGCCCGAAAATGAGCAGTTCTTC. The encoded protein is CASSSPAPENEQFF.

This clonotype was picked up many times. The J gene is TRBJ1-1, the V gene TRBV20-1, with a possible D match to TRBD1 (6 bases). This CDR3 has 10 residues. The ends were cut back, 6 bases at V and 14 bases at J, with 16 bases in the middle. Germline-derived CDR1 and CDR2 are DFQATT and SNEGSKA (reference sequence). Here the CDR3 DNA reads TGCAGTGCACCCGGGACATTAATCTTCTTT. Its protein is CSAPGTLIFF.

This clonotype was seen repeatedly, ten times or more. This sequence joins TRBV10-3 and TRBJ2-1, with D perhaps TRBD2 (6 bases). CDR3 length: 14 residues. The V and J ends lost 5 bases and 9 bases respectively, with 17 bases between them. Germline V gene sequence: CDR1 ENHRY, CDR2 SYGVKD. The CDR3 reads CAISREQAFGEQFF. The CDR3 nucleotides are TGTGCCATCAGTCGGGAGCAGGCGTTCGGTGAGCAGTTCTTC.

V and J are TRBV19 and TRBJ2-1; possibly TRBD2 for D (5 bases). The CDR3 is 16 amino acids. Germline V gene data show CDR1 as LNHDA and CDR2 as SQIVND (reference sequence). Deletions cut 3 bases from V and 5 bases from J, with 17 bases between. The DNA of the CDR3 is TGTGCCAGTAGTATTGGAGGACTGGCTTCGGACAATGAGCAGTTCTTC. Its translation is CASSIGGLASDNEQFF.

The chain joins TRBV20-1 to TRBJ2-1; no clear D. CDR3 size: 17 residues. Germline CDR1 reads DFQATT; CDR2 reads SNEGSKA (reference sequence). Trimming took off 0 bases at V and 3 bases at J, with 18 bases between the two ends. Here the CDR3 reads CSARDHLAASVYNEQFF. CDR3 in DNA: TGCAGTGCTAGAGATCATCTGGCGGCGTCCGTCTACAATGAGCAGTTCTTC.

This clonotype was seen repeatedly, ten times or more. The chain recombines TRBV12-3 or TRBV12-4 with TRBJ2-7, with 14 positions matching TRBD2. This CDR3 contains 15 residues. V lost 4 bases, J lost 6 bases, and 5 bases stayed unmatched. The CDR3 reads CASSYGTSGSGEQYF. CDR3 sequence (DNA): TGTGCCAGCAGTTACGGGACTAGCGGGAGTGGCGAGCAGTACTTC.

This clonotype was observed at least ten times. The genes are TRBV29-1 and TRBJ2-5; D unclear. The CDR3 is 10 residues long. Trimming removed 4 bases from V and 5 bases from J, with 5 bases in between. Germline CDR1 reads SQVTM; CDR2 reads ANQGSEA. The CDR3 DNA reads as TGCAGCGTTGGTCGGGAGACCCAGTACTTC. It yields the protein CSVGRETQYF.

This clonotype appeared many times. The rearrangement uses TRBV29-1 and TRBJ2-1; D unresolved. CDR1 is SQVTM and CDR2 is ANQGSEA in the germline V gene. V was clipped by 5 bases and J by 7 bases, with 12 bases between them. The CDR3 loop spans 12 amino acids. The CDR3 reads CSVRVQANEQFF. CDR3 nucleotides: TGCAGCGTTCGGGTTCAGGCAAATGAGCAGTTCTTC.

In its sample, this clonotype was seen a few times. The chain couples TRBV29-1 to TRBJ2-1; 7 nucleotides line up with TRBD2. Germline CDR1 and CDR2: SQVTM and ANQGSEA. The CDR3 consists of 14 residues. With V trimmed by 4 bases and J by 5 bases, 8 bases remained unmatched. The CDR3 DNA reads TGCAGCGTTGTTCCCCGTCTAGCGGACAATGAGCAGTTCTTC. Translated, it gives CSVVPRLADNEQFF.

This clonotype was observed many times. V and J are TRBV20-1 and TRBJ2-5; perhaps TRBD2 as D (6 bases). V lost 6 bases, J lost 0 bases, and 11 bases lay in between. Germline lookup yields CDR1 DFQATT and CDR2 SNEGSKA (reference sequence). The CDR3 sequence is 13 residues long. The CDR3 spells CSANSGHQETQYF. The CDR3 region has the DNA TGCAGTGCAAATAGCGGACACCAAGAGACCCAGTACTTC.

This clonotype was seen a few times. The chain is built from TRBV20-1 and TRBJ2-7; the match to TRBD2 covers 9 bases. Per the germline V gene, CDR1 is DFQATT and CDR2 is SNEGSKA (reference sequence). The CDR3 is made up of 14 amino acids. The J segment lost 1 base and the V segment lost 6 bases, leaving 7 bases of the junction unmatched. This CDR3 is CSASGLAGSYEQYF. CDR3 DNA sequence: TGCAGTGCGAGCGGGCTAGCGGGATCCTACGAGCAGTACTTC.

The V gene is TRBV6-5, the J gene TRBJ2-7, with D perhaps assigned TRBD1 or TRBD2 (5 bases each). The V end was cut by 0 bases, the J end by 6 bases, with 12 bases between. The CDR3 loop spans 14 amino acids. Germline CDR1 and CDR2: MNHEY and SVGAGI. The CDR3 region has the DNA TGTGCCAGCAGTTACTCGATCGGGGCGCGCGAGCAGTACTTC. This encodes CASSYSIGAREQYF.

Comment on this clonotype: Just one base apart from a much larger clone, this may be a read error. CDR3 nucleotide sequence: TGTGCCAGCAGCCAACTACGACAGGGACTCTCCTACAATGAGCGGTTCTTC. As protein: CASSQLRQGLSYNERFF. V is TRBV14 and J is TRBJ2-1; tentatively, D is TRBD1 (7 bases). The CDR3 covers 17 residues. From germline, CDR1 is SGHDN and CDR2 FVKESK.

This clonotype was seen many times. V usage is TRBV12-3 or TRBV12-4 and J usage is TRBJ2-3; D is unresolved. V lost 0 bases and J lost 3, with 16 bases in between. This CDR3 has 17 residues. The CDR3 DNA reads TGTGCCAGCAGTTTAGCGAATCTGGTCGGCTTGACAGATACGCAGTATTTT. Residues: CASSLANLVGLTDTQYF.

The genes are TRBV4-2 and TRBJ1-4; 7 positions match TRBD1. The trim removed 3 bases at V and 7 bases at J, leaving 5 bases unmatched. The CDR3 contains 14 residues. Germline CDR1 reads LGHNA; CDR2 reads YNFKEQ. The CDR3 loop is CASSQDRRVEKLFF. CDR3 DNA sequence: TGTGCCAGCAGCCAGGACAGGAGGGTTGAAAAACTGTTTTTT.

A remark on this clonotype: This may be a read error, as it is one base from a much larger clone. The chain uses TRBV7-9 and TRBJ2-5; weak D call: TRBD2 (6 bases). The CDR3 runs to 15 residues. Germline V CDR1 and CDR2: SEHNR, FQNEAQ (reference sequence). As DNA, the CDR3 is TGTGCCTGCAGCTTAGAGGGGACTTGGGTTATAACCCAGTACTTC. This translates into CACSLEGTWVITQYF. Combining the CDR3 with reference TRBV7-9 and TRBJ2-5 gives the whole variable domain DTGVSQNPRHKITKRGQNVTFRCDPISEHNRLYWYRQTLGQGPEFLTYFQNEAQLEKSRLLSDRFSAERPKGSFSTLEIQRTEQGDSAMYLCACSLEGTWVITQYFGPGTRLLVL.